The 14 T cell receptor beta chains below all came from one sample that was sequenced in a study of CD8 T cells in Susac syndrome. Random hexamers were used to reverse transcribe an amount of about 0.45 to 1 ug RNA. TCRdb reprocessed the immunoSEQ multiplex PCR reads with MiXCR, giving one entry per CDR3 protein. The data hold 180,000 or so distinct CDR3 sequences, with over 85% observed a single time. Sequencing was performed on CD4+ T cells from PBMCs. These TCRs come from a human donor in good health.

V usage is TRBV28 and J usage is TRBJ2-5; D may be TRBD1 or TRBD2 (5 bases each). Trimming cost V 3 bases and J 5 bases, with 13 bases left between them. The CDR3 consists of 14 residues. CDR1 and CDR2 (germline): MDHEN, SYDVKM. CDR3 region: CASSLGPSGETQYF. In DNA form, the CDR3 reads TGTGCCAGCAGTTTGGGACCGTCAGGGGAGACCCAGTACTTC.

The rearrangement uses TRBV12-3 or TRBV12-4 and TRBJ1-2, with D possibly being TRBD1 (5 bases). V was shortened by 5 bases and J by 8 bases, with 18 bases between the two germline ends. This CDR3 is 14 amino acids long. The CDR3 nucleotides read TGTGCCAGCAGTATCGCCCGGGGCGGGCCGGGCTACACCTTC. Translated: CASSIARGGPGYTF.

The V gene is TRBV30, the J gene TRBJ1-2, with 10 bases fitting TRBD1. The junction had 7 bases not matched to a gene; V was cut back by 2 bases and J by 7 bases. CDR1 and CDR2 (germline): GTSNPN, SVGIG (reference sequence). The CDR3 is made up of 14 amino acids. The CDR3 coding sequence is TGTGCCTGGAGTTGGGACAGGGGCGCGGGTGGCTACACCTTC. Its protein is CAWSWDRGAGGYTF.

The chain employs TRBV10-3 and TRBJ2-1; no definite D call. The CDR3 consists of 12 residues. Germline CDR1 reads ENHRY; CDR2 reads SYGVKD. Deletions cut 3 bases from V and 4 bases from J, with 4 bases between. The CDR3 loop reads CAISEGYNEQFF. For the CDR3, the DNA is TGTGCCATCAGTGAAGGGTACAATGAGCAGTTCTTC.

The V call is TRBV29-1, the J call TRBJ2-3; D may correspond to TRBD1 or TRBD2 (5 bases each). The CDR3 sequence is 14 residues long. Germline V CDR1 and CDR2: SQVTM, ANQGSEA. V was clipped by 6 bases and J by 0 bases, with 13 bases between them. CDR3 sequence: CSVVRGSSTDTQYF. CDR3 DNA sequence: TGCAGCGTCGTCCGGGGCTCTAGCACAGATACGCAGTATTTT.

In this sample, this clonotype turned up once. This rearrangement joins TRBV4-3 to TRBJ1-1; D is unclear. The V end lost 4 bases, the J end lost 0 bases, and 6 bases lay between the germline ends. The CDR3 sequence is 13 residues long. CDR1 and CDR2 (germline): LGHNA, YSLEER. CDR3 bases: TGCGCCAGCAGCCGATGGTTGAACACTGAAGCTTTCTTT. It codes for CASSRWLNTEAFF.

The gene calls are TRBV5-6 and TRBJ2-5; D may be TRBD1 (5 bases). V was trimmed by 1 base and J by 5 bases, leaving 9 bases between them. This CDR3 contains 13 residues. CDR1 is SGHDT and CDR2 is YYEEEE in the germline V gene. CDR3 region: CASSLRQLETQYF. Here the CDR3 DNA reads TGTGCCAGCAGCTTGAGACAGTTGGAGACCCAGTACTTC.

V and J are TRBV6-2 or TRBV6-3 and TRBJ1-4, with 7 bases lining up with TRBD1. Germline CDR1 and CDR2: MNHEY and SVGEGT. V shed 0 bases, J shed 10 bases, and the junction held 11 bases outside the gene matches. This CDR3 comprises 16 residues. CDR3 sequence reads: CASSYSPIGGIGKLFF. The CDR3, as DNA: TGTGCCAGCAGTTACTCTCCCATAGGGGGCATCGGAAAACTGTTTTTT.

The rearrangement uses TRBV3-1 and TRBJ2-5, with TRBD2 matching 13 bases. The germline gives CDR1 LGHDT, CDR2 YNNKEL (reference sequence). The CDR3 runs 16 residues. The trim removed 0 bases at V and 4 bases at J, leaving 2 bases unmatched. The CDR3 reads CASSQDRTSGGETQYF. The CDR3 DNA reads TGTGCCAGCAGCCAAGACAGGACTAGCGGGGGAGAGACCCAGTACTTC.

The rearrangement joins TRBV7-2 to TRBJ2-5; D is possibly TRBD1 (6 bases). Per the germline V gene, CDR1 is SGHTA and CDR2 is FQGNSA. The V and J ends lost 5 bases and 0 bases respectively, with 13 bases between them. There are 15 residues in the CDR3. The CDR3 is CASSERTAYQETQYF. The CDR3 DNA reads TGTGCCAGCAGCGAGCGGACAGCGTACCAAGAGACCCAGTACTTC.

The J gene is TRBJ2-1, the V gene TRBV20-1; 10 bases align to TRBD2. Looked up from germline, CDR1 is DFQATT and CDR2 is SNEGSKA (reference sequence). With V trimmed by 4 bases and J by 3 bases, 3 bases remained unmatched. The CDR3 length is 14 residues. The CDR3 coding sequence is TGCAGTGCTAAGGGACTAGCGATCTACAATGAGCAGTTCTTC. Translating it yields CSAKGLAIYNEQFF.

The CDR3 DNA reads as TGTGCCAGCAGCTCTCAACAGGGAGATACGCAGTATTTT. Translating gives CASSSQQGDTQYF. The rearrangement joins TRBV7-9 to TRBJ2-3; D might be TRBD1 (6 bases). The length of the CDR3 is 13 residues. The germline V and J ends were trimmed by 4 bases and 5 bases, with 10 bases remaining between them. In germline, CDR1 is SEHNR, CDR2 FQNEAQ (reference sequence).

This clonotype has just one count. V and J are TRBV20-1 and TRBJ1-2; unclear D gene. The CDR3 runs 13 residues. V was cut by 1 base and J by 4 bases, with 10 bases left in between. Per the germline V gene, CDR1 is DFQATT and CDR2 is SNEGSKA (reference sequence). The CDR3 nucleotides are TGCAGTGCTAGAGGGACCTTCGGCTATGGCTACACCTTC. Translation: CSARGTFGYGYTF.

The chain links TRBV20-1 to TRBJ2-1, with 10 positions matching TRBD2. The junction had 5 bases not matched to a gene; V was cut back by 0 bases and J by 9 bases. CDR1 is DFQATT and CDR2 is SNEGSKA in the germline V gene (reference sequence). The CDR3 runs 14 residues. The CDR3 nucleotides are TGCAGTGCTAGAGATCGGAAGCGGGGGGGTGAGCAGTTCTTC. Its protein is CSARDRKRGGEQFF.